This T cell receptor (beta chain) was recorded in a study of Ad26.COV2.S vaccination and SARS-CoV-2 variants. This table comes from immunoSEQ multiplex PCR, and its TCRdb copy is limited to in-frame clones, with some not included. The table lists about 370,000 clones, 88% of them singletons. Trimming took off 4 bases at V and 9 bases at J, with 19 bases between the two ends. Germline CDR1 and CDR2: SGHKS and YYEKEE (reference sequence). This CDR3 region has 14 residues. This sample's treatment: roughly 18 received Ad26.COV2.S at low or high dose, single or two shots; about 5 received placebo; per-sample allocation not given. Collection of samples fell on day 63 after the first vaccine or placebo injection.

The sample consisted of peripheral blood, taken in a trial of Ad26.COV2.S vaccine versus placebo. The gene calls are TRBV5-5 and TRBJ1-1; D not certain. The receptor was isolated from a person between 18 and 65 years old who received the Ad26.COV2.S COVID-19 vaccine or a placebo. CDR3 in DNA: TGTGCCAGCAGCCCATATCGACGGAACAGTCAAGCTTTCTTT. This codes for CASSPYRRNSQAFF.